The T cell receptor beta chain described here comes from a study of shared clonotypes between healthy human individuals. V was cut by 8 bases and J by 4 bases, with 14 bases left in between. Germline loops: CDR1 MNHEY, CDR2 SVGAGI. This CDR3 spans 13 amino acids. Some clones are missing from TCRdb's copy, which holds only in-frame ones; the method was immunoSEQ multiplex PCR. In the table there are 170,000 or so clones, approximately 62% of which are singletons. The chain joins TRBV6-5 to TRBJ1-1; weak D call: TRBD1 (5 bases). Sequencing was done on a sample of memory CD4+ T cells sorted from blood. Subset indicated: CD45RA-negative fraction. The TCR was taken from a man aged 25-45 years in good health. The CDR3 sequence is CASREPQGTEAFF. CDR3 coding DNA: TGTGCCAGCCGGGAGCCCCAGGGCACTGAAGCTTTCTTT.